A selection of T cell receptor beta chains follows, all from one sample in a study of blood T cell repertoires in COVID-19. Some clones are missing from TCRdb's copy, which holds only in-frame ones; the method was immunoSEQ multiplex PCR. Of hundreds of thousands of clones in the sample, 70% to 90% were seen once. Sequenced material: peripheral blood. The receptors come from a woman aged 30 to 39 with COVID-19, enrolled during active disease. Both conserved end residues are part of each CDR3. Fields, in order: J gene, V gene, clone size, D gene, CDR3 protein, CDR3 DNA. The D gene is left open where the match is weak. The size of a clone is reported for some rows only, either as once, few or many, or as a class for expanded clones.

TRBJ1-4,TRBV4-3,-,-,CASRFDTATNEKLFF,TGCGCCAGCCGCTTCGACACTGCAACTAATGAAAAACTGTTTTTT
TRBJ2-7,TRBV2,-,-,CARTQMRQGGYEQYF,TGTGCCAGGACCCAAATGAGACAGGGAGGCTACGAGCAGTACTTC
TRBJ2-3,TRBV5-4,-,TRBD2,CASSLGGSGSTDTQYF,TGTGCCAGCAGCTTGGGAGGTAGCGGGAGCACAGATACGCAGTATTTT
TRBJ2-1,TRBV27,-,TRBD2,CASSFPAGAISDEQFF,TGTGCCAGCAGTTTCCCAGCGGGAGCCATTTCGGATGAGCAGTTCTTC
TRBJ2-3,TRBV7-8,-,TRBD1,CASSLPVGGGYTQYF,TGTGCCAGCAGCTTACCCGTAGGGGGCGGTTATACGCAGTATTTT
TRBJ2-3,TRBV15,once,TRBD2,CATSLTSGSELTQYF,TGTGCCACCAGCTTGACTAGCGGGAGTGAGCTAACGCAGTATTTT
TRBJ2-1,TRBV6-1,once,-,CHSAGRYNEQFF,TGCCACTCCGCAGGCCGCTACAATGAGCAGTTCTTC
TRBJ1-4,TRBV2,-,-,CASSVQSLLNEKLFF,TGTGCCAGCAGTGTACAGTCGTTGCTAAATGAAAAACTGTTTTTT
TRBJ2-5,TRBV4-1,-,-,CASSQDLASTISQETQYF,TGCGCCAGCAGCCAAGATCTGGCGAGCACTATTTCACAAGAGACCCAGTACTTC
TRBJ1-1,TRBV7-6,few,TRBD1,CASSPRTGQTAEAFF,TGTGCCAGCAGCCCCCGGACAGGGCAGACGGCTGAAGCTTTCTTT
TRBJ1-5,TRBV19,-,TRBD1,CASSIRQGNQPQHF,TGTGCCAGTAGTATAAGACAGGGAAATCAGCCCCAGCATTTT
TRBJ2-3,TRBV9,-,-,CASSVDGVHGTDTQYF,TGTGCCAGCAGCGTTGACGGGGTACATGGCACAGATACGCAGTATTTT
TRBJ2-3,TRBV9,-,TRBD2,CASGGTSGRTDTQYF,TGTGCCAGCGGTGGGACTAGCGGGAGGACAGATACGCAGTATTTT
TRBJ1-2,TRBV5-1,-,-,CASSLSPQEKGYTF,TGCGCCAGCAGCTTGAGTCCCCAGGAAAAAGGCTACACCTTC
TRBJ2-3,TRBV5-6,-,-,CASSPSGDTQYF,TGTGCCAGCAGCCCTAGTGGAGATACGCAGTATTTT